This TCR beta chain was observed in a study of neurological immune-mediated disorders. TCRdb independently ran MiXCR on the 5' RACE reads; one entry per CDR3 protein. The data contain 30,000 to 45,000 distinct CDR3 sequences, more than 4.5% of them singletons. 1 million sorted CD4+ or CD8+ T cells made each library. The CDR3 extends over 13 amino acids. V lost 3 bases to trimming and J lost 0 bases, with 5 bases between them. Germline loops: CDR1 LNHDA, CDR2 SQIVND (reference sequence). Study conclusions and caveats: None of the CDR3 amino acid sequences found in expanded clones was shared across subjects. This suggests that the TCR-beta repertoires were private in all groups. The greatest degree of TCR clonal expansion was observed in HTLV-1-associated myelopathy, with the lowest in multiple sclerosis, below that of healthy controls.

This clonotype was found many times. Its antigen is undetermined. The chain couples TRBV19 to TRBJ2-5; unclear D gene. This sequence originates from a man aged 18 to 30 in good health. The sample was CD4+ T cells from blood. In DNA form, the CDR3 reads TGTGCCAGTAGTATTGACTACCAAGAGACCCAGTACTTC. Residues: CASSIDYQETQYF. Filled out from reference TRBV19 and TRBJ2-5, the complete variable domain reads DGGITQSPKYLFRKEGQNVTLSCEQNLNHDAMYWYRQDPGQGLRLIYYSQIVNDFQKGDIAEGYSVSREKKESFPLTVTSAQKNPTAFYLCASSIDYQETQYFGPGTRLLVL.